One sample yielded the 18 T cell receptor beta chains listed below, sequenced in a study of OX40 agonist ivuxolimab in advanced cancers. The table came from immunoSEQ multiplex PCR; TCRdb's copy has only in-frame clones and leaves some out. The sample holds roughly 30,000 clones, approximately 90% seen once. Sequencing used CD4+ or CD8+ T cells sorted from blood, obtained in a trial of the OX40 agonist ivuxolimab. Source of these receptors: an adult with an advanced solid tumor such as melanoma, head and neck, liver or kidney cancer.

The J gene is TRBJ2-7, the V gene TRBV27; the D gene is possibly TRBD2 (7 bases). Deletions cut 2 bases from V and 7 bases from J, with 18 bases between. Germline V gene lookup returns CDR1 MNHEY and CDR2 SMNVEV (reference sequence). This CDR3 is 15 amino acids long. CDR3 loop: CASSLEGGTLEEQYF. CDR3 coding DNA: TGTGCCAGCAGTTTAGAGGGGGGGACTTTGGAAGAGCAGTACTTC.

V usage is TRBV27 and J usage is TRBJ1-1, with TRBD1 identical over 9 bases. CDR1 and CDR2 (germline): MNHEY, SMNVEV (reference sequence). V shed 5 bases, J shed 3 bases, and the junction held 10 bases outside the gene matches. This CDR3 is 16 amino acids long. CDR3: CASSHRGLSFDTEAFF. CDR3 sequence (DNA): TGTGCCAGCAGTCACAGGGGGCTAAGTTTTGACACTGAAGCTTTCTTT.

This clone was counted at least ten times. The chain employs TRBV11-1 and TRBJ2-1, with 13 bases fitting TRBD2. CDR3 length equals 18 residues. The germline gives CDR1 SGHAT, CDR2 FQDESV (reference sequence). J was trimmed by 0 bases and V by 3 bases; bases with no gene match: 5. This chain's CDR3 is CASSLGTSGDSSYNEQFF. The CDR3, as DNA: TGTGCCAGCAGCTTGGGGACTAGCGGGGACAGCTCCTACAATGAGCAGTTCTTC. Filled out from reference TRBV11-1 and TRBJ2-1, the complete variable domain reads EAEVAQSPRYKITEKSQAVAFWCDPISGHATLYWYRQILGQGPELLVQFQDESVVDDSQLPKDRFSAERLKGVDSTLKIQPAELGDSAMYLCASSLGTSGDSSYNEQFFGPGTRLTVL.

This clone was seen a handful of times. This rearrangement joins TRBV6-4 to TRBJ2-6; 8 positions match TRBD1. This CDR3 has 16 amino acids. Germline CDR1 is MRHNA and CDR2 is SNTAGT. V gave up 3 bases and J gave up 0 bases; unmatched junction bases: 1. In DNA, the CDR3 is TGTGCCAGCAGTGAACAGGGGGGCTCTGGGGCCAACGTCCTGACTTTC. It codes for CASSEQGGSGANVLTF.

V is TRBV27 and J is TRBJ2-7; 8 bases match TRBD1. CDR3 length: 13 residues. J was trimmed by 7 bases and V by 6 bases; bases with no gene match: 8. Germline assignment: CDR1 MNHEY and CDR2 SMNVEV (reference sequence). The CDR3 sequence is CASSFTGGGEQYF. DNA for the CDR3: TGTGCCAGCAGCTTTACAGGGGGTGGGGAGCAGTACTTC.

The chain has TRBV23-1 and TRBJ1-2, with D possibly matching TRBD1 (5 bases). TRBV23-1 is identified as an open reading frame with a role that is uncertain. V was cut by 2 bases and J by 8 bases, with 24 bases left in between. There are 17 residues in the CDR3. The CDR3: CASSQTTPYGARRGYTF. The CDR3 nucleotides are TGCGCCAGCAGTCAAACCACCCCCTATGGGGCCCGCCGCGGCTACACCTTC.

The J gene is TRBJ2-1, the V gene TRBV9; 13 positions match TRBD2. Trimming at V came to 3 bases and at J to 7 bases, leaving 10 bases not matched to a gene. The CDR3 spans 17 residues. Germline V gene lookup returns CDR1 SGDLS and CDR2 YYNGEE. The CDR3 is CASSGGTSGTLVNEQFF. CDR3 sequence (DNA): TGTGCCAGCAGCGGAGGGACTAGCGGGACTTTGGTGAATGAGCAGTTCTTC. The full variable domain, with the rest looked up from reference TRBV9 and TRBJ2-1, is DSGVTQTPKHLITATGQRVTLRCSPRSGDLSVYWYQQSLDQGLQFLIQYYNGEERAKGNILERFSAQQFPDLHSELNLSSLELGDSALYFCASSGGTSGTLVNEQFFGPGTRLTVL.

This chain uses TRBV5-1 with TRBJ2-7; D may be TRBD2 (5 bases). The germline V and J ends were trimmed by 0 bases and 0 bases, with 10 bases remaining between them. This CDR3 comprises 15 residues. Germline-derived CDR1 and CDR2 are SGHRS and YFSETQ. CDR3 coding DNA: TGCGCCAGCAGCTTGGACGGAGGAAGCTCCTACGAGCAGTACTTC. Its protein product is CASSLDGGSSYEQYF.

DNA of the CDR3: TGTGCCAGCAGTGTCGCAGGGGGCTCCTACAATGAGCAGTTCTTC. Amino acid sequence: CASSVAGGSYNEQFF. The rearrangement joins TRBV6-4 to TRBJ2-1; 7 positions agree with TRBD1. In germline, CDR1 is MRHNA, CDR2 SNTAGT. With V trimmed by 4 bases and J by 0 bases, 3 bases remained unmatched. The CDR3 covers 15 residues.

This rearrangement joins TRBV14 to TRBJ1-2, with D possibly matching TRBD1 (5 bases). The CDR3 sequence is 15 residues long. Trimming took off 0 bases at V and 2 bases at J, with 10 bases between the two ends. Germline V gene lookup returns CDR1 SGHDN and CDR2 FVKESK. In DNA, the CDR3 is TGTGCCAGCAGCCAAGATGGACACCTAAACTATGGCTACACCTTC. Translation gives CASSQDGHLNYGYTF.

The rearrangement uses TRBV4-1 and TRBJ2-2, with D possibly being TRBD2 (5 bases). CDR3 length: 14 residues. The V and J ends lost 3 bases and 5 bases respectively, with 10 bases between them. CDR1 is MGHRA, CDR2 YSYEKL, per germline. The CDR3 sequence is CASSHTDLTGELFF. The CDR3 DNA follows: TGCGCCAGCAGCCATACGGACTTGACCGGGGAGCTGTTTTTT.

The chain recombines TRBV28 with TRBJ1-5, with D maybe TRBD1 (5 bases). The CDR3 runs 14 residues. V lost 3 bases, J lost 2 bases, and 8 bases lay in between. Germline CDR1 and CDR2: MDHEN and SYDVKM. For the CDR3, the DNA is TGTGCCAGCAGTTTGCGGGACGGCAATCAGCCCCAGCATTTT. Amino acids: CASSLRDGNQPQHF.

This chain joins TRBV7-9 and TRBJ2-7; D tentatively fits TRBD1 or TRBD2 (6 bases each). V gave up 7 bases and J gave up 7 bases, with 17 bases separating them. This CDR3 is 13 amino acids long. The germline gives CDR1 SEHNR, CDR2 FQNEAQ (reference sequence). The CDR3 region is CASTNRGGGEQYF. The CDR3 coding sequence is TGTGCCAGCACCAATAGAGGGGGAGGAGAGCAGTACTTC.

This CDR3 reads CSVGTDYEQYF. The CDR3 DNA is TGCAGCGTCGGGACTGACTACGAGCAGTACTTC. V gene TRBV29-1 combines with J gene TRBJ2-7; TRBD2 might be the D (6 bases). Trimming cost V 6 bases and J 3 bases, with 9 bases left between them. The CDR3 is 11 residues long. Germline CDR1 SQVTM, CDR2 ANQGSEA.

The gene calls are TRBV6-5 and TRBJ2-1, with D possibly TRBD2 on 5 matching bases. This CDR3 is built from 13 residues. V lost 8 bases and J lost 2, with 10 bases in between. Germline V gene lookup returns CDR1 MNHEY and CDR2 SVGAGI. In DNA, the CDR3 is TGTGCCAGCGAAGCGGAAACCTACAATGAGCAGTTCTTC. It is translated as CASEAETYNEQFF.

J is TRBJ2-1 and V is TRBV9; perhaps TRBD2 as D (6 bases). The V and J ends lost 2 bases and 1 base respectively, with 19 bases between them. This CDR3 contains 18 residues. Per germline, CDR1 SGDLS and CDR2 YYNGEE. The CDR3 sequence is CASSVGGRGSSSYNEQFF. The CDR3 region has the DNA TGTGCCAGCAGCGTCGGAGGGCGGGGTTCGTCTTCCTACAATGAGCAGTTCTTC.

This clone was counted once. The V gene is TRBV7-2, the J gene TRBJ2-7; D uncertain. The length of the CDR3 is 13 residues. Trimming took 5 bases from V and 4 from J, leaving 12 bases between them. Germline loops: CDR1 SGHTA, CDR2 FQGNSA. The CDR3 DNA follows: TGTGCCAGCAGCCCCCAGGCCGCTTACGAGCAGTACTTC. Encoded protein: CASSPQAAYEQYF.

This clone is a singleton in its sample. The V call is TRBV5-1, the J call TRBJ1-1; possibly TRBD1 for D (6 bases). Germline V CDR1 and CDR2: SGHRS, YFSETQ. The V gene lost 0 bases and the J gene lost 7 bases, with 16 bases spanning the gap. This CDR3 has 15 amino acids. The CDR3 loop reads CASSLDPPGVGEAFF. The CDR3 DNA sequence: TGCGCCAGCAGCTTGGACCCCCCAGGGGTTGGTGAAGCTTTCTTT.